This T cell receptor beta chain was captured in a study of blood T cells in healthy people across ages. Between the trimmed V and J ends, which lost 0 bases and 5 bases, there was a span of 13 bases. The CDR3 has 15 residues. CDR1 MNHEY and CDR2 SMNVEV come from the germline V gene (reference sequence). The authors ran a second PCR of 7 to 11 cycles using a sample-barcoded 5' primer and a J-beta primer mix. Each CDR3 protein gets one entry after TCRdb re-called the 5' RACE reads with MiXCR. Here the sample spans about 680,000 distinct CDR3 sequences, 45% to 50% being singletons. This receptor was identified in a woman aged 60-75 years in good health. The specimen sequenced was blood. The rearrangement joins TRBV27 to TRBJ1-1; D perhaps matches TRBD1 (5 bases). The DNA of the CDR3 is TGTGCCAGCAGTTTATCTTCCGGGGCGGGTACTGAAGCTTTCTTT. Protein sequence: CASSLSSGAGTEAFF.